This T cell receptor (beta chain) appears in the sequencing data of a study of blood T cell repertoires in COVID-19. Original processing notes: Quantification of nucleated cells was approximated via reference gene primer amplification. TCRdb's table, derived via immunoSEQ multiplex PCR, lists solely in-frame clones and lacks some. V and J calls and clone size come straight from that table; D and trimming were deduced from the DNA. The data contain more than 15,000 clones, 86% of them seen just once; the ten biggest clones take up approximately 51%. Trimming removed 5 bases at V and 5 bases at J, with 6 bases between. The CDR3 covers 11 residues.

The sequencing input was peripheral blood. The chain employs TRBV12-3 or TRBV12-4 and TRBJ2-5, with D hard to call. The source of this sequence is a man in his sixties with acute or convalescent COVID-19. The CDR3 DNA follows: TGTGCCAGCAGTCTCGGGGAGACCCAGTACTTC. It specifies CASSLGETQYF.